Each of the 3 T cell receptor beta chains below was sequenced from the same sample in a study of blood T cells in healthy people across ages. The authors ran a second PCR of 7 to 11 cycles using a sample-barcoded 5' primer and a J-beta primer mix. TCRdb re-called the 5' RACE reads through MiXCR, storing one row per CDR3 protein. The table lists approximately 800,000 distinct CDR3 sequences, about 56% of them singletons. Source material: blood. These receptors were collected from a middle-aged man in good health.

J is TRBJ2-1 and V is TRBV24-1, with D possibly being TRBD2 (6 bases). The germline CDR1 and CDR2 sequences are KGHDR and SFDVKD. The CDR3 covers 15 residues. V gave up 0 bases and J gave up 6 bases, with 11 bases separating them. The CDR3 DNA follows: TGTGCCACCAGTGATTTGCATGTGGGGGGCAATGAGCAGTTCTTC. It translates to CATSDLHVGGNEQFF.

The chain recombines TRBV20-1 with TRBJ1-2, with unresolved D. V was clipped by 4 bases and J by 12 bases, with 21 bases between them. The germline V gene encodes CDR1 DFQATT and CDR2 SNEGSKA (reference sequence). CDR3 length: 13 amino acids. CDR3 residues: CSATHVMTFADTF. CDR3 nucleotides: TGCAGTGCTACCCACGTCATGACGTTTGCAGACACCTTC.

This clonotype has just a few counts. The chain carries TRBV5-1 and TRBJ2-5, with D possibly called TRBD1 or TRBD2 (5 bases each). The V end was cut by 1 base, the J end by 1 base, with 8 bases between. Germline V gene lookup returns CDR1 SGHRS and CDR2 YFSETQ. The CDR3 loop spans 14 amino acids. CDR3 nucleotide sequence: TGCGCCAGCAGCTTGTTGAGGGGCCAAGAGACCCAGTACTTC. Its translation: CASSLLRGQETQYF.